Shown below are 30 T cell receptor beta chains from a single sample sequenced in a study of T cells after yellow fever vaccination. Each CDR3 protein is one row after TCRdb ran MiXCR on the 5' RACE reads. The profile shows 350,000 to 550,000 distinct CDR3 sequences, about 17% of them singletons. This specimen was PBMCs, taken before the yellow fever booster vaccination. Receptors were obtained from a man between 18 and 29 years old who received the YFV17D yellow fever vaccine.

This clonotype was counted only a few times. V usage is TRBV6-2 or TRBV6-3 and J usage is TRBJ2-1, with D tentatively TRBD1 or TRBD2 (6 bases each). The ends were cut back, 4 bases at V and 5 bases at J, with 18 bases in the middle. The CDR3 loop spans 16 amino acids. Germline-derived CDR1 and CDR2 are MNHEY and SVGEGT. The CDR3 sequence is CASSFHRDSSNNEQFF. CDR3 nucleotides: TGTGCCAGCAGTTTCCACAGGGACTCCTCGAACAATGAGCAGTTCTTC.

This chain links TRBV7-9 with TRBJ1-2, with D hard to call. Per germline, CDR1 SEHNR and CDR2 FQNEAQ (reference sequence). Deletions cut 3 bases from V and 4 bases from J, with 9 bases between. CDR3 length equals 13 residues. The CDR3 DNA reads TGTGCCAGCAGCTTTGGTTCGGGCTATGGCTACACCTTC. It translates to CASSFGSGYGYTF.

The chain has TRBV5-1 and TRBJ2-2; D is unresolved. Germline CDR1 reads SGHRS; CDR2 reads YFSETQ. V was cut by 1 base and J by 4 bases, with 8 bases left in between. The CDR3 totals 14 residues. This CDR3 is CASSLHPTTGELFF. The CDR3 DNA is TGCGCCAGCAGCTTGCACCCCACCACCGGGGAGCTGTTTTTT. Full variable domain (rest looked up from reference TRBV5-1 and TRBJ2-2): KAGVTQTPRYLIKTRGQQVTLSCSPISGHRSVSWYQQTPGQGLQFLFEYFSETQRNKGNFPGRFSGRQFSNSRSEMNVSTLELGDSALYLCASSLHPTTGELFFGEGSRLTVL.

This clonotype has a count of ten or more. CDR3 sequence (DNA): TGCAGCGTTCGCAGGGGTTGGTGGCAGTTCTTC. Translation: CSVRRGWWQFF. V is TRBV29-1 and J is TRBJ2-1, with a weak D call TRBD1 (6 bases). There are 11 residues in the CDR3. V dropped 5 bases and J dropped 12 bases, with 14 bases sitting between them. Germline V CDR1 and CDR2: SQVTM, ANQGSEA.

The chain joins TRBV5-1 to TRBJ2-7; the match to TRBD2 covers 8 bases. The ends lost 4 bases at V and 0 bases at J; junction bases unmatched: 12. The CDR3 consists of 17 residues. CDR1 is SGHRS, CDR2 YFSETQ, per germline. The CDR3 sequence: CASSPPGGTGSSYEQYF. DNA of the CDR3: TGCGCCAGCAGCCCCCCGGGAGGGACTGGGAGCTCCTACGAGCAGTACTTC.

This clonotype was found many times. The rearrangement uses TRBV4-3 and TRBJ1-2; maybe TRBD1 (5 bases). V lost 0 bases, J lost 4 bases, and 9 bases lay in between. Germline assignment: CDR1 LGHNA and CDR2 YSLEER. This CDR3 is 14 amino acids long. The CDR3 reads CASSQDRGSYGYTF. The CDR3 bases are TGCGCCAGCAGCCAAGATAGGGGAAGCTATGGCTACACCTTC.

Ten or more counts support this clonotype. The gene calls are TRBV6-2 or TRBV6-3 and TRBJ2-5; no reliable D call. CDR1 is MNHEY, CDR2 SVGEGT, per germline. The V and J ends lost 4 bases and 1 base respectively, with 10 bases between them. This CDR3 region has 14 residues. The CDR3 DNA reads as TGTGCCAGCAGTTCGACTGGGCCCCAAGAGACCCAGTACTTC. Its translation: CASSSTGPQETQYF.

V gene TRBV6-2 or TRBV6-3 combines with J gene TRBJ2-1; 7 nucleotides agree with TRBD2. Per the germline V gene, CDR1 is MNHEY and CDR2 is SVGEGT. V was pared by 6 bases and J by 0 bases, with 14 bases of the junction left unmatched. This CDR3 has 18 amino acids. CDR3 coding DNA: TGTGCCAGCAGAAACGGGCTTTTTGCGGGGGACTCCTACAATGAGCAGTTCTTC. This sequence encodes CASRNGLFAGDSYNEQFF.

The V call is TRBV7-9, the J call TRBJ2-4, with a weak D call TRBD1 (6 bases). CDR1 SEHNR and CDR2 FQNEAQ come from the germline V gene (reference sequence). The CDR3 covers 15 residues. V was cut by 5 bases and J by 6 bases, with 17 bases left in between. CDR3 amino acids: CASSRFQGMGNIQYF. The CDR3 DNA is TGTGCCAGCAGCCGTTTCCAGGGGATGGGAAACATTCAGTACTTC.

Ten or more counts support this clonotype. This chain joins TRBV15 and TRBJ2-3; maybe TRBD1 (6 bases). The germline V gene has CDR1 LNHNV and CDR2 YYDKDF (reference sequence). The CDR3 is 15 amino acids. Trimming cost V 0 bases and J 6 bases, with 13 bases left between them. Written as DNA, the CDR3 is TGTGCCACCAGCAGAGAGGACAGTCCGAGGGATACGCAGTATTTT. This gives the protein CATSREDSPRDTQYF.

This clonotype appeared many times. The chain joins TRBV7-2 to TRBJ2-3; D possibly corresponds to TRBD1 (6 bases). Germline CDR1 reads SGHTA; CDR2 reads FQGNSA. There are 19 residues in the CDR3. The V end was cut by 2 bases, the J end by 1 base, with 22 bases between. The CDR3 is CASSLRQASLAPRTDTQYF. In DNA form, the CDR3 reads TGTGCCAGCAGCTTAAGACAGGCCTCCCTGGCCCCTCGCACAGATACGCAGTATTTT. The full variable domain, rest sourced from reference TRBV7-2 and TRBJ2-3, is GAGVSQSPSNKVTEKGKDVELRCDPISGHTALYWYRQSLGQGLEFLIYFQGNSAPDKSGLPSDRFSAERTGGSVSTLTIQRTQQEDSAVYLCASSLRQASLAPRTDTQYFGPGTRLTVL.

This sequence joins TRBV6-1 and TRBJ2-2; 9 bases are a match to TRBD1. Germline V gene sequence: CDR1 MNHNS, CDR2 SASEGT. The CDR3 covers 14 residues. Trimming at V came to 10 bases and at J to 3 bases, leaving 6 bases not matched to a gene. DNA of the CDR3: TGTGCCACTCCGGGACAGGGATACACCGGGGAGCTGTTTTTT. Protein product: CATPGQGYTGELFF.

This chain connects TRBV27 to TRBJ2-2; 8 bases are a match to TRBD2. From germline, CDR1 is MNHEY and CDR2 SMNVEV (reference sequence). Trimming took 3 bases from V and 2 from J; bases not matched to a gene: 2. The CDR3 has 15 amino acids. The CDR3 loop is CASSLVAGNTGELFF. DNA of the CDR3: TGTGCCAGCAGTTTGGTAGCGGGAAACACCGGGGAGCTGTTTTTT.

This clonotype was detected only a few times. V and J are TRBV5-1 and TRBJ2-1, with 8 bases matching TRBD1. V lost 5 bases, J lost 5 bases, and 9 bases stayed unmatched. CDR1 and CDR2 (germline): SGHRS, YFSETQ. This CDR3 has 15 residues. The CDR3 loop is CASRTTGTGNNEQFF. The CDR3, as DNA: TGCGCCAGCAGAACGACCGGGACAGGCAACAATGAGCAGTTCTTC.

V and J are TRBV29-1 and TRBJ2-1; D remains ambiguous. The CDR3 totals 15 residues. Germline lookup yields CDR1 SQVTM and CDR2 ANQGSEA. The germline V and J ends were trimmed by 5 bases and 4 bases, with 18 bases remaining between them. CDR3 in amino acids: CSVRGRLRRYNEQFF. In DNA form, the CDR3 reads TGCAGCGTTAGAGGCCGTCTCCGGCGGTACAATGAGCAGTTCTTC.

The chain is built from TRBV27 and TRBJ1-1, with a weak D call TRBD1 (5 bases). Trimming took off 6 bases at V and 3 bases at J, with 11 bases between the two ends. This CDR3 has 13 residues. The germline V gene has CDR1 MNHEY and CDR2 SMNVEV (reference sequence). This chain's CDR3 is CASRTVAYTEAFF. The CDR3 DNA follows: TGTGCCAGCAGGACAGTAGCCTACACTGAAGCTTTCTTT.

This clonotype was recorded at least ten times. The rearrangement joins TRBV7-9 to TRBJ2-5, with 12 bases lining up with TRBD2. J lost 3 bases, V lost 5 bases, and 4 bases had no gene match. CDR3 size: 15 residues. The V gene's germline CDR1 is SEHNR and CDR2 FQNEAQ (reference sequence). This chain's CDR3 is CASSLGLAGKETQYF. The CDR3 DNA follows: TGTGCCAGCAGCCTCGGACTAGCGGGGAAAGAGACCCAGTACTTC.

The chain recombines TRBV7-6 with TRBJ2-3, with TRBD1 identical over 7 bases. Per the germline V gene, CDR1 is SGHVS and CDR2 is FNYEAQ. The V segment lost 5 bases and the J segment 2 bases; nucleotides outside the gene matches: 13. The CDR3 covers 17 residues. The CDR3 nucleotides are TGTGCCAGCAGCCTCCGAATGACAGGGCCTTTCACAGATACGCAGTATTTT. This codes for CASSLRMTGPFTDTQYF.

The V and J genes are TRBV7-9 and TRBJ1-2; tentative D call: TRBD1 (5 bases). There are 15 residues in the CDR3. The V gene's germline CDR1 is SEHNR and CDR2 FQNEAQ (reference sequence). V was pared by 5 bases and J by 5 bases, with 18 bases between. The CDR3 sequence is CASSPVGQGAYGYTF. The CDR3 DNA reads TGTGCCAGCAGCCCCGTGGGGCAGGGAGCTTATGGCTACACCTTC. The entire variable domain, with the rest obtained from reference TRBV7-9 and TRBJ1-2, is as follows: DTGVSQNPRHKITKRGQNVTFRCDPISEHNRLYWYRQTLGQGPEFLTYFQNEAQLEKSRLLSDRFSAERPKGSFSTLEIQRTEQGDSAMYLCASSPVGQGAYGYTFGSGTRLTVV.

This clonotype has just a few counts. The genes are TRBV27 and TRBJ1-1; D is unresolved. The CDR3 extends over 18 amino acids. Germline loops: CDR1 MNHEY, CDR2 SMNVEV (reference sequence). Between the trimmed V and J ends, which lost 5 bases and 3 bases, there was a span of 25 bases. The CDR3 bases are TGTGCCAGCAGTCCCTACCCCCCAGGCAGGAGGAGGGACACTGAAGCTTTCTTT. This translates into CASSPYPPGRRRDTEAFF.

J is TRBJ1-1 and V is TRBV18; D unresolved. The CDR3 is 15 amino acids. V gave up 1 base and J gave up 1 base, with 10 bases separating them. Germline V gene lookup returns CDR1 KGHSH and CDR2 LQKENI. The DNA of the CDR3 is TGTGCCAGCTCACCACTTTCGGCCCCGAACACTGAAGCTTTCTTT. It translates to CASSPLSAPNTEAFF. Combining the CDR3 with reference TRBV18 and TRBJ1-1 gives the whole variable domain NAGVMQNPRHLVRRRGQEARLRCSPMKGHSHVYWYRQLPEEGLKFMVYLQKENIIDESGMPKERFSAEFPKEGPSILRIQQVVRGDSAAYFCASSPLSAPNTEAFFGQGTRLTVV.

The table lists this clonotype with a few counts. V gene TRBV6-5 combines with J gene TRBJ2-7, with D perhaps matching TRBD2 (7 bases). Germline lookup yields CDR1 MNHEY and CDR2 SVGAGI. Trimming took 0 bases from V and 2 from J, leaving 14 bases between them. CDR3 length: 16 amino acids. The chain's CDR3 is CASSYSRGGNTYEQYF. In nucleotides, the CDR3 is TGTGCCAGCAGTTACTCGAGGGGGGGCAATACCTACGAGCAGTACTTC.

This clonotype was counted a few times. The genes are TRBV6-2 or TRBV6-3 and TRBJ2-7; D is unclear. Trimming pared 2 bases from V and 6 bases from J, leaving 11 bases between. The V gene's germline CDR1 is MNHEY and CDR2 SVGEGT. This CDR3 is 13 amino acids long. The CDR3 reads CASSYDRQIEQYV. CDR3 DNA: TGTGCCAGCAGTTACGACCGACAAATCGAGCAGTACGTC.

The genes are TRBV3-1 and TRBJ2-1; TRBD1 agrees at 12 bases. The length of the CDR3 is 16 residues. CDR1 is LGHDT, CDR2 YNNKEL, per germline (reference sequence). The trim removed 1 base at V and 9 bases at J, leaving 7 bases unmatched. CDR3 nucleotide sequence: TGTGCCAGCAGCCAAGGGGACAGGGGGCTGACGGGTGAGCAGTTCTTC. It is translated as CASSQGDRGLTGEQFF.

V and J are TRBV13 and TRBJ2-7; D is perhaps TRBD2 (6 bases). CDR1 PRHDT and CDR2 FYEKMQ come from the germline V gene (reference sequence). The V gene lost 7 bases and the J gene lost 0 bases, with 10 bases spanning the gap. This CDR3 region has 13 residues. CDR3 sequence reads: CASTPEGSYEQYF. In DNA form, the CDR3 reads TGTGCCAGCACCCCGGAGGGCTCCTACGAGCAGTACTTC.

There are a few counts of this clonotype. This chain uses TRBV20-1 with TRBJ2-7; 7 nucleotides agree with TRBD1. V shed 4 bases and J 2 bases; nucleotides not matched to a gene: 8. The CDR3 totals 14 residues. Germline CDR1 and CDR2: DFQATT and SNEGSKA (reference sequence). The CDR3, as DNA: TGCAGTGCTACCCGACAGACAGGGACCTACGAGCAGTACTTC. Encoded protein: CSATRQTGTYEQYF.

The chain is built from TRBV5-1 and TRBJ2-7; no clear D. CDR1 and CDR2 (germline): SGHRS, YFSETQ. The V gene lost 0 bases and the J gene lost 2 bases, with 9 bases spanning the gap. The CDR3 contains 14 residues. CDR3 in DNA: TGCGCCAGCAGCTTGGCCGCCGGAACCTACGAGCAGTACTTC. This encodes CASSLAAGTYEQYF.

A word on this clonotype: A read error may be the cause here, since a much bigger clone is one base away. CDR3 loop: CASSHKVGWATETQYF. CDR3 nucleotides: TGTGCCAGCAGCCACAAAGTCGGCTGGGCAACAGAGACCCAGTACTTC. The rearrangement uses TRBV3-1 and TRBJ2-5; no reliable D call. This CDR3 is built from 16 residues. Per germline, CDR1 LGHDT and CDR2 YNNKEL (reference sequence). V was shortened by 3 bases and J by 4 bases, with 18 bases between the two germline ends.

This clonotype came up a few times. The chain combines TRBV14 with TRBJ2-5; D ambiguous. The germline V and J ends were trimmed by 4 bases and 5 bases, with 11 bases remaining between them. The CDR3 runs to 13 residues. The V gene's germline CDR1 is SGHDN and CDR2 FVKESK. DNA for the CDR3: TGTGCCAGCAGCCCAAGGATGCGGGAGACCCAGTACTTC. Residues: CASSPRMRETQYF.

The sample holds a few counts of this clonotype. The chain is built from TRBV7-9 and TRBJ2-7, with 10 bases identical to TRBD1. Germline V gene data show CDR1 as SEHNR and CDR2 as FQNEAQ (reference sequence). V dropped 4 bases and J dropped 4; count of bases not matched to a gene: 7. This CDR3 comprises 15 residues. The CDR3 spells CASSSGPGQGYEQYF. CDR3 nucleotide sequence: TGTGCCAGCAGCTCGGGACCGGGACAGGGGTACGAGCAGTACTTC. Based on the CDR3 plus reference TRBV7-9 and TRBJ2-7, the full variable domain is DTGVSQNPRHKITKRGQNVTFRCDPISEHNRLYWYRQTLGQGPEFLTYFQNEAQLEKSRLLSDRFSAERPKGSFSTLEIQRTEQGDSAMYLCASSSGPGQGYEQYFGPGTRLTVT.